One T cell receptor (beta chain) is described in this entry. Its antigen remains undetermined. Per-base qualities were not stored, and no clone one base away is much larger. The time point label here, explained by the study, means: pre-sensitization, week 0. What the treatment or condition label conveys for this sample: therapeutic diphenylcyclopropenone sensitization with weekly scalp DPC. Blood at each patch-test visit was drawn before the patch test was applied. Patients were considered eligible if aged 18 to 70, diagnosed with alopecia and deemed suitable for DPC therapy, and patients were excluded if pregnant. Total RNA was isolated from unfractionated whole blood collected in Tempus Blood RNA tubes. These data are taken from a study of human T cells and chemical hapten exposure (dated by TCRdb to about 2021). Regarding the complete study: For sensitization, 2% DPC in acetone was applied to a roughly 2 cm by roughly 2 cm area of upper inner arm skin. Libraries were pooled for sequencing, and per-sample TCR yields varied mainly because of small differences in library volumes within the pool. Patch testing on the upper back used Finn chambers containing 0.01% DPC, with scoring done after 6 days according to International Contact Dermatitis Research Group standards. For TCR sequencing, blood came from about 28 alopecia patients at anywhere from one to four time points (pre-sensitization, 2, 6 and 24 weeks). Alopecia areata with under or over 50% scalp involvement, alopecia totalis and alopecia universalis were represented in the patient cohort, which was mostly female. Patient blood was sampled pre-sensitization (week 0) and at 2, 6 and about 24 weeks after DPC sensitization. Throughout the roughly 23-week study period, patients were also given weekly therapeutic DPC doses on the scalp. The study tracked peripheral blood TCR repertoire changes in vivo during primary and secondary sensitization to the hapten diphenylcyclopropenone (DPC) in alopecia patients.

The germline V gene encodes CDR1 DFQATT and CDR2 SNEGSKA (reference sequence). Trimming takes 1 base from V and 5 bases from J, and the germline ends sit 4 bases apart. The CDR3 spans 11 residues, from the cysteine through the phenylalanine. Only the CDR3 region is kept as DNA, spanning 33 bases read in frame from base 1. The library was obtained by RACE. The listed sequencing device is NextSeq 500. Library preparation attached unique molecular identifiers to individual cDNA molecules for quantitative, reproducible TCR counting. From each blood RNA sample, both TCR alpha and TCR beta chains were sequenced. Per the authors' processing: Samples had a median of approximately 96,000 TCRs, with a range from about 23,224 to 750,000. The Decombinator software suite was used to annotate the V, J and CDR3 of the TCR reads. Every sample was subsampled to the same number of TCRs (28,000) for the PS versus PT1 abundance plots. TCRs were defined as expanded if absent before sensitization and observed at least eight times at the 2-week time point. TCRdb trimmed the raw reads at Q25, called clones with MiXCR and kept productive beta chains. CDR3 protein sequences are deduplicated, and each keeps its most common genes and DNA. The V and J calls follow TCRdb's processing rather than the paper's. For this sample the table gives a few hundred thousand distinct CDR3 sequences, of which about 7.7% were detected only once. Together, the top ten hold approximately 1.2% of the sample.

What the research found in general, with its limitations: The number of TCRs above 1 in 1000 frequency did not change with DPC sensitization; there was no evidence of global repertoire structure alterations. Because every patient had alopecia, a presumed autoimmune disease, the patients' immune response might differ from that of healthy individuals. Repeated subsampling changed both the strength of the expansion versus patch-test correlation and the threshold at which the correlation became significant. A positive correlation was found between the number of PT1 expanded TCRs and patch test score, with significance reached at thresholds 8, 16 and 32 but not 4. Compared with pre-sensitization or healthy control sets, expanded TCRs formed significantly more large CDR3 similarity clusters, which is consistent with antigen-driven responses.

The specimen was whole blood, collected in connection with sensitization to the hapten diphenylcyclopropenone (DPC). This clonotype originated in a man between 18 and 29 years old with alopecia areata. Some clones in this sample may be carry-over from other donors' samples. This chain joins TRBV20-1 to TRBJ2-3, with the D gene uncertain. CDR3 sequence: CSARVKDTQYF. The nucleotides are TGCAGTGCTAGAGTTAAAGATACGCAGTATTTT.